Listed below are T cell receptor beta chains from one sample, sequenced in a study of T cells in Graves' hyperthyroidism and ophthalmopathy. TCRdb fed the multiplex PCR reads into MiXCR, producing one record per CDR3 protein. The data contain hundreds of thousands of distinct CDR3 sequences, roughly 40% of them singletons. The sequenced sample was blood. The receptor set was obtained from a young man with Graves' hyperthyroidism. The CDR3 runs from the conserved cysteine through the conserved F or W. D genes are given only for firm matches. Size values are once, few and many counts, or a class for expanded clones, and some rows have none.

D gene	V gene	J gene	clone size	CDR3 DNA	CDR3 protein
TRBD1	TRBV11-2	TRBJ2-7	NA	TGTGCCAGCAGCTTAGAAAGGGGGCTCCGGTCCTACGAGCAGTACTTC	CASSLERGLRSYEQYF
NA	TRBV7-9	TRBJ2-5	NA	TGTGCCAGCAGCCTCGGGGGGCCGGGGGAGGAGACCCAGTACTTC	CASSLGGPGEETQYF
NA	TRBV29-1	TRBJ2-5	many	TGCAGCGTTGAAGAAAGGGCTAGAGGCGGCGGAGAGACCCAGTACTTC	CSVEERARGGGETQYF
NA	TRBV10-3	TRBJ2-5	NA	TGTGCCATCAGTGGAGGGAAGGGGTTTTACTTC	CAISGGKGFYF
NA	TRBV27	TRBJ2-7	NA	TGTGCCAGCAGTTTAAGCAGTTTCTACGAGCAGTACTTC	CASSLSSFYEQYF
NA	TRBV5-5	TRBJ1-1	NA	TGTGCCAGCAGCCGGGGGAGACCAGGGGACACTGAAGCTTTCTTT	CASSRGRPGDTEAFF
NA	TRBV9	TRBJ1-2	many	TGTGCCAGCAGCGTAGTGGGCTCGAGGGGGAGCCGAGGTGACTACACCTTC	CASSVVGSRGSRGDYTF
NA	TRBV12-3/TRBV12-4	TRBJ1-4	few	TGTGCCAGTAGACTGGTCCCTAATGAAAAACTGTTTTTT	CASRLVPNEKLFF
NA	TRBV19	TRBJ1-2	few	TGTGCCAGTAGCCCCCCCCCGGGATCGAACTATGGCTACACCTTC	CASSPPPGSNYGYTF
TRBD2	TRBV15	TRBJ2-5	NA	TGTGCCACCAGCAGATTTAGCGGGAGGGCCTTGGAGACCCAGTACTTC	CATSRFSGRALETQYF
NA	TRBV20-1	TRBJ1-3	few	TGCAGTGCTAGCGAGGACTCTGGAAACACCATATATTTT	CSASEDSGNTIYF
TRBD1	TRBV12-3/TRBV12-4	TRBJ1-5	few	TGTGCCAGCAGCCGTCCCGGGACAGGGGGCGGCCAGCCCCAGCATTTT	CASSRPGTGGGQPQHF
TRBD2	TRBV7-2	TRBJ2-7	NA	TGCGCCAGCAGCCAGGGCGGGAGGATGGACGAGCAGTACTTC	CASSQGGRMDEQYF
NA	TRBV19	TRBJ2-5	NA	TGTGCCAGTATTTCGGGAGAGACCCAGTACTTC	CASISGETQYF
TRBD1	TRBV7-2	TRBJ2-7	NA	TGTGCCAGCAGCGGGACCGGGACAGCCGTCTACGAGCGGTACTTC	CASSGTGTAVYERYF
NA	TRBV4-3	TRBJ1-1	few	TGCGCCAGCAGCCAAGCGTCGGGGAGCGGTGAAGCTTTCTTT	CASSQASGSGEAFF
NA	TRBV9	TRBJ1-4	many	TGTGCCAGCAGCGTGACGACAGGTACCAATGAAAAACTGTTTTTT	CASSVTTGTNEKLFF
TRBD1	TRBV7-9	TRBJ1-5	NA	TGTGCCAGCGGACGACAGGGGGATCAGCCCCAGCATTTT	CASGRQGDQPQHF
NA	TRBV4-3	TRBJ2-7	few	TGCGCCAGCAGCCAAGACAATAGTCGTACCTACGAGCAGTACTTC	CASSQDNSRTYEQYF
NA	TRBV5-1	TRBJ1-3	NA	TGCGCCAGCAGCTACGGGACCGGCCCTGGAAACACCATATATTTT	CASSYGTGPGNTIYF
TRBD1	TRBV7-3	TRBJ2-2	NA	TGTGCCAGCAGCCCCGAGGGGGCGCAGAACACCGGGGAGCTGTTTTTT	CASSPEGAQNTGELFF
NA	TRBV9	TRBJ1-4	NA	TGTGCCAGCAGCGTAGGGAACGGACGGAATGAAAAACTGTTTTTT	CASSVGNGRNEKLFF
NA	TRBV12-3/TRBV12-4	TRBJ1-1	NA	TGTGCCAGCACCAGGGAGGGGGTTAACACTGAAGCTTTCTTT	CASTREGVNTEAFF
NA	TRBV9	TRBJ2-7	NA	TGTGCCAGCAGCGTATCAGGGGCTAATTACGAGCAGTACTTC	CASSVSGANYEQYF
NA	TRBV6-1	TRBJ1-5	NA	TGTGCCAGCAGTTTTAAGGGTACCTCGCCCCAGCATTTT	CASSFKGTSPQHF
NA	TRBV29-1	TRBJ2-6	many	TGCAGCGTTGTGGTTGGGTCTGGGGCCAACGTCCTGACTTTC	CSVVVGSGANVLTF
NA	TRBV15	TRBJ1-1	many	TGTGCCACCAGCAGAGACCTAGAGCCCCCTGAAGCTTTCTTT	CATSRDLEPPEAFF
NA	TRBV20-1	TRBJ2-2	few	TGCAGTGCTAGAGTGGCGGCAGGGGATGCTCTTTGGGGGGAGCTGTTTTTT	CSARVAAGDALWGELFF
NA	TRBV28	TRBJ2-2	NA	TGTCGACCGCTCCTGAACACCGGGGAGCTGTTTTTT	CRPLLNTGELFF
NA	TRBV29-1	TRBJ1-5	NA	TGCAGCGGTGGGGCAGGGGTTCAGCCCCAGCATTTT	CSGGAGVQPQHF
NA	TRBV5-1	TRBJ2-7	NA	TGCGCCAGCAGTGGAACCTCCGCCTACGAGCAGTACTTC	CASSGTSAYEQYF
NA	TRBV9	TRBJ2-7	NA	TGTGCCAGCAGCGTAGCTGGACGACCATACGAGCAGTACTTC	CASSVAGRPYEQYF
NA	TRBV7-9	TRBJ2-7	NA	TGTGCCAGCAGCGCAAACTGGGCGGTAAGCTCCTACGAGCAGTACTTC	CASSANWAVSSYEQYF